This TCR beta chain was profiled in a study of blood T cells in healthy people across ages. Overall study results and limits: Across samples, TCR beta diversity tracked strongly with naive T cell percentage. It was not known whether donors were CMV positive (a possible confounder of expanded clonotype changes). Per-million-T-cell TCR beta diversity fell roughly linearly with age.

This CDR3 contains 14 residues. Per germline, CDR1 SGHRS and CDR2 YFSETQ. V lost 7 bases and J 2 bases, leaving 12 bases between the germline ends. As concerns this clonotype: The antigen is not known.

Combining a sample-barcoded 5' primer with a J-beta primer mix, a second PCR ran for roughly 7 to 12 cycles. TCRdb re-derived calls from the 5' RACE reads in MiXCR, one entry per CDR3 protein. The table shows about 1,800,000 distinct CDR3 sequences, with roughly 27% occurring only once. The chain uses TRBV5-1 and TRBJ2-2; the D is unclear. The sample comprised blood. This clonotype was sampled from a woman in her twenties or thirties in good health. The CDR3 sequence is CASGPAYNTGELFF. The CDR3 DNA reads TGCGCCAGCGGACCGGCATACAACACCGGGGAGCTGTTTTTT.